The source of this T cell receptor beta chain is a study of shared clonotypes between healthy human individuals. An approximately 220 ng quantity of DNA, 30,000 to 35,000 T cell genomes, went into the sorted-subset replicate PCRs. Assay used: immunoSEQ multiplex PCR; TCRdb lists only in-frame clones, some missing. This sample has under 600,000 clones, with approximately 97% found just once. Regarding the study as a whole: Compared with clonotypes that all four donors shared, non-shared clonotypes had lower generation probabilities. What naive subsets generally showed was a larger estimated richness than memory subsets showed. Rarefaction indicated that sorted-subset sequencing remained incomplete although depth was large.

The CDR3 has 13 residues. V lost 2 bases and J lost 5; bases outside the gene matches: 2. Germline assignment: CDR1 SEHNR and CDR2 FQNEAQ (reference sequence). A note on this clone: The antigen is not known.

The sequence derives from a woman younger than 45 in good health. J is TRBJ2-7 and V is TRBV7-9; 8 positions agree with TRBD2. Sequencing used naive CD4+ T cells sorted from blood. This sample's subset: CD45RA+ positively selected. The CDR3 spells CASSLREGNEQYF. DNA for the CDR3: TGTGCCAGCAGCTTACGGGAGGGGAACGAGCAGTACTTC.